This T cell receptor (beta chain) comes out of a study of blood T cell repertoires in COVID-19. Turning to the study itself: Researchers got acute and convalescent COVID-19 samples from the United States, Italy and Spain. From T cells, B-cell-depleted T cells, or PBMCs came the material, which was cDNA or gDNA.

The CDR3 extends over 14 amino acids. Germline CDR1 is LGHNA and CDR2 is YNFKEQ. Trimming took 2 bases from V and 3 from J, leaving 8 bases between them. This clone came up once. Using immunoSEQ multiplex PCR, the repertoire was profiled, and TCRdb retains in-frame clones only, with some absent. The table records about 270,000 clones, over 75% of them present only once. This TCR was sampled from a human donor in a cohort sampled during active COVID-19. Material for sequencing was peripheral blood. The chain recombines TRBV4-2 with TRBJ1-3, with a weak D call TRBD1 (6 bases). The CDR3 loop is CASSQKGGGNTIYF. The CDR3 DNA reads as TGTGCCAGCAGCCAAAAAGGGGGTGGAAACACCATATATTTT.